This T cell receptor (beta chain) appears in the sequencing data of a study of cytomegalovirus exposure and HLA in healthy donors. General study points: The majority of TCR sequences were rare, yet some public TCRs appeared in many donors.

Germline V lookup: CDR1 MNHEY, CDR2 SVGAGI. After removal of 6 bases from V and 7 bases from J, the junction contained 4 bases not matched to a gene. The CDR3 is made up of 13 amino acids. Worth noting for this clone: The antigen remains undetermined.

The PCR ran on 60 Vbeta and 13 Jbeta primers. Sequencing used immunoSEQ multiplex PCR; TCRdb keeps in-frame clones, though not all of them. The table shows around 160,000 clones, with around 68% occurring only once. The clonotype was recovered from a woman in her thirties or forties in good health and CMV-seropositive. This chain connects TRBV6-5 to TRBJ2-3; 10 bases match TRBD2. Sequencing input: PBMCs. The CDR3 bases are TGTGCCAGCAGCGTAGCGGGGGGAAATACGCAGTATTTT. Its protein product is CASSVAGGNTQYF.